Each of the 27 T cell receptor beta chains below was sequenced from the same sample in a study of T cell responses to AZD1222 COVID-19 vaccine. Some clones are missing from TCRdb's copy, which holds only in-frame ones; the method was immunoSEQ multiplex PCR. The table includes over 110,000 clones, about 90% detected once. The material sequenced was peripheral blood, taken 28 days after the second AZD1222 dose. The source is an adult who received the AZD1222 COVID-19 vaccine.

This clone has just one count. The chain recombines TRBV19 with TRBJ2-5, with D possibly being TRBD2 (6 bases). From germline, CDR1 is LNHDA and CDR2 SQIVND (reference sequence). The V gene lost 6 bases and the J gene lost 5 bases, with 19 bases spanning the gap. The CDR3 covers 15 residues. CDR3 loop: CASSPGPGGGETQYF. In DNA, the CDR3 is TGTGCCAGTAGCCCCGGGCCCGGGGGTGGGGAGACCCAGTACTTC.

CDR3 in amino acids: CASSSGTDNEQFF. CDR3 DNA sequence: TGTGCCAGCAGCTCCGGGACGGACAATGAGCAGTTCTTC. This rearrangement joins TRBV6-2 or TRBV6-3 to TRBJ2-1; D may correspond to TRBD1 or TRBD2 (5 bases each). The germline V gene has CDR1 MNHEY and CDR2 SVGEGT. V was shortened by 6 bases and J by 5 bases, with 11 bases between the two germline ends. CDR3 length: 13 residues.

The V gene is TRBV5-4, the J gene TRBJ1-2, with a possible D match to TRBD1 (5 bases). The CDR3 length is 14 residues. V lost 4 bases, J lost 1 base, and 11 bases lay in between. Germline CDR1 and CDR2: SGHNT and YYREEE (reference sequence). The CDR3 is CASSLEGLNYGYTF. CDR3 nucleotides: TGTGCCAGCAGCCTTGAGGGGCTTAACTATGGCTACACCTTC.

CDR3 bases: TGTGCCAGCAGCTGGGGACAGATGAACACTGAAGCTTTCTTT. This gives the protein CASSWGQMNTEAFF. The chain links TRBV7-8 to TRBJ1-1; TRBD1 matches at 7 bases. The CDR3 runs to 14 residues. From germline, CDR1 is SGHVS and CDR2 FQNEAQ. The J segment lost 0 bases and the V segment lost 4 bases, leaving 2 bases of the junction unmatched.

This CDR3 reads CASSPDSYGYTF. The CDR3 DNA reads as TGTGCCAGCAGCCCGGACAGCTATGGCTACACCTTC. The chain has TRBV6-6 and TRBJ1-2; a weak D match, TRBD1 (6 bases). Germline V gene data show CDR1 as MNHNY and CDR2 as SVGAGI (reference sequence). This CDR3 has 12 amino acids. The ends were cut back, 6 bases at V and 4 bases at J, with 9 bases in the middle.

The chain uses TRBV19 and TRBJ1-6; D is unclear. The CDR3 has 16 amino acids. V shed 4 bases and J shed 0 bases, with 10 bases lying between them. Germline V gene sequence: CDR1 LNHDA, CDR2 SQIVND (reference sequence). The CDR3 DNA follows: TGTGCCAGTAGTACCCGGCCGAGCTCCTATAATTCACCCCTCCACTTT. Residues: CASSTRPSSYNSPLHF.

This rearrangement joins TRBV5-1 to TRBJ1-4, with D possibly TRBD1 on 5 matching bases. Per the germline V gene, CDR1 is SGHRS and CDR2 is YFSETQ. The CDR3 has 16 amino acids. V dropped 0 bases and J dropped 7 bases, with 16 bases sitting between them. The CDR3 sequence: CASSLVGTPTAEKLFF. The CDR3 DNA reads TGCGCCAGCAGCTTGGTTGGGACCCCCACGGCTGAAAAACTGTTTTTT.

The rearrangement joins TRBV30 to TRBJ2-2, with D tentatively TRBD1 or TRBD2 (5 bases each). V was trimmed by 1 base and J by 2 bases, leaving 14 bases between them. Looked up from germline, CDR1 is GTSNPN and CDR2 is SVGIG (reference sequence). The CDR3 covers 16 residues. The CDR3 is CAWSEPGRLNTGELFF. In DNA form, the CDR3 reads TGTGCCTGGAGTGAACCGGGACGATTAAACACCGGGGAGCTGTTTTTT.

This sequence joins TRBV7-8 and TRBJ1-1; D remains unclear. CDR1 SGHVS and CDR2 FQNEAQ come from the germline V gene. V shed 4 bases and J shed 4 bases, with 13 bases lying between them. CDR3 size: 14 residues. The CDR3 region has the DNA TGTGCCAGCAGCTCAATGACGGAGAGCACTGAAGCTTTCTTT. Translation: CASSSMTESTEAFF.

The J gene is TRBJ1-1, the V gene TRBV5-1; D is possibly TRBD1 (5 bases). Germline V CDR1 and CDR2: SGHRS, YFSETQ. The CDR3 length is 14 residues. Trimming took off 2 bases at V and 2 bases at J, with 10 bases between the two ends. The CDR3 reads CASSFGGTNTEAFF. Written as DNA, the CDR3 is TGCGCCAGCAGCTTTGGCGGGACCAACACTGAAGCTTTCTTT.

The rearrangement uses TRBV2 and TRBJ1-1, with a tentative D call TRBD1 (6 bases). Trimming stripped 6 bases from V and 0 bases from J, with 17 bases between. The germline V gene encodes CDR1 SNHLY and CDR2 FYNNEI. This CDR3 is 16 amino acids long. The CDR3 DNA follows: TGTGCCAGCAGCGTACCTCCGGGACACATGAACACTGAAGCTTTCTTT. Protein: CASSVPPGHMNTEAFF.

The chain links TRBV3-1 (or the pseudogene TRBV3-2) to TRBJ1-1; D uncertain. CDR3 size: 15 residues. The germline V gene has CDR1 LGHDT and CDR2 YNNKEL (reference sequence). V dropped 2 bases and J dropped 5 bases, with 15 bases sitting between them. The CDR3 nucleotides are TGTGCCAGCAGCCAAAGCGCTGGGTCGAGGACTGAAGCTTTCTTT. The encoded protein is CASSQSAGSRTEAFF.

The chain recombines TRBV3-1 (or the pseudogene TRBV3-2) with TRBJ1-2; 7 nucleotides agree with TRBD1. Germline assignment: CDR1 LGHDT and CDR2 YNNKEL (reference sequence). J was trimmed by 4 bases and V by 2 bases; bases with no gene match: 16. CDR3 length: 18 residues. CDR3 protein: CASSQPRGTALGCYGYTF. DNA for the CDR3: TGTGCCAGCAGCCAACCGAGGGGGACAGCACTCGGATGCTATGGCTACACCTTC.

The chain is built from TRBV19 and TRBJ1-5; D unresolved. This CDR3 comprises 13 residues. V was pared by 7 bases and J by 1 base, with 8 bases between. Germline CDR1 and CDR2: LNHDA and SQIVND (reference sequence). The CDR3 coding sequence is TGTGCCAGTACAGAAGAGAGCAATCAGCCCCAGCATTTT. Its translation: CASTEESNQPQHF. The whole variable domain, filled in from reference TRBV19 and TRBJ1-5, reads DGGITQSPKYLFRKEGQNVTLSCEQNLNHDAMYWYRQDPGQGLRLIYYSQIVNDFQKGDIAEGYSVSREKKESFPLTVTSAQKNPTAFYLCASTEESNQPQHFGDGTRLSIL.

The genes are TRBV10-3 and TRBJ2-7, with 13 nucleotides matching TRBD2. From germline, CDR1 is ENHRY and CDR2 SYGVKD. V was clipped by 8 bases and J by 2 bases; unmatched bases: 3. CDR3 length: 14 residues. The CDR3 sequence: CAISTSGGTYEQYV. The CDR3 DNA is TGTGCCATCTCGACTAGCGGGGGGACCTACGAGCAGTACGTC.

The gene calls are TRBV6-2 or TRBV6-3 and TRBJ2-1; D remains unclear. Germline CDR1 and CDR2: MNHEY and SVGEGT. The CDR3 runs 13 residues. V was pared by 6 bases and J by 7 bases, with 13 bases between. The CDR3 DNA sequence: TGTGCCAGCAGGCCTTCAATGGAAAATGAGCAGTTCTTC. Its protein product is CASRPSMENEQFF.

The CDR3 spells CTSSQDSGGRNYEQYF. DNA for the CDR3: TGCACCAGCAGCCAAGATTCGGGCGGGAGAAACTACGAGCAGTACTTC. The V and J genes are TRBV1 and TRBJ2-7; the DNA was not compared with TRBD2, the D call given in the table. TRBV1 is a pseudogene locus. CDR3 length equals 16 residues.

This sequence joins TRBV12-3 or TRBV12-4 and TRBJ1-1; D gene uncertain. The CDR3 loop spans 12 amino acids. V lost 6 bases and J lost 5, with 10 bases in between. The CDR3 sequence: CASSAAGTEAFF. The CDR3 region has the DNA TGTGCCAGCAGCGCCGCGGGTACTGAAGCTTTCTTT.

The CDR3 loop reads CASSGWTGNQPQHF. In DNA, the CDR3 is TGTGCCAGCAGTGGCTGGACAGGGAACCAGCCCCAGCATTTT. The rearrangement links TRBV6-2 or TRBV6-3 to TRBJ1-5, with 8 bases that match TRBD1. The germline V gene encodes CDR1 MNHEY and CDR2 SVGEGT. V gave up 5 bases and J gave up 7 bases; unmatched junction bases: 7. This CDR3 comprises 14 residues.

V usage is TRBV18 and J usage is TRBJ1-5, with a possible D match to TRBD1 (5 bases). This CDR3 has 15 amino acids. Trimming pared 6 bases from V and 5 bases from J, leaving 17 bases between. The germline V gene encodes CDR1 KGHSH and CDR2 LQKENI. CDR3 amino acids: CASSPEPGSYQPQHF. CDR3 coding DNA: TGTGCCAGCTCCCCAGAGCCAGGGTCTTATCAGCCCCAGCATTTT.

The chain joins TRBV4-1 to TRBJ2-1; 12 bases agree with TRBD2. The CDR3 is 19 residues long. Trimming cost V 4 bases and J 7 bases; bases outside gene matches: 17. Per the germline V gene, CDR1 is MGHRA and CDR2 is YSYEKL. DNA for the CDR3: TGCGCCAGCAGCCGAATCAGACTAGCGGGAGATCCCCGGGTAAATGAGCAGTTCTTC. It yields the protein CASSRIRLAGDPRVNEQFF.

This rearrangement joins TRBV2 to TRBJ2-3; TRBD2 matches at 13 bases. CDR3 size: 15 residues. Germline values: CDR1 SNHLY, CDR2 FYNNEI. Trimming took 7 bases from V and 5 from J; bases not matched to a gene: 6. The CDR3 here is CASTSGLAGLDTQYF. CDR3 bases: TGTGCCAGCACCTCGGGACTAGCGGGATTAGATACGCAGTATTTT.

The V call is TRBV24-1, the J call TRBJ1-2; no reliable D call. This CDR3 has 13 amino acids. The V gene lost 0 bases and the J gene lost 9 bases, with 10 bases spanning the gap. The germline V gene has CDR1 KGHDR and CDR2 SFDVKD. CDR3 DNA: TGTGCCACCAGTGATTTGATCGGGCGGCGCTACACCTTC. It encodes CATSDLIGRRYTF.

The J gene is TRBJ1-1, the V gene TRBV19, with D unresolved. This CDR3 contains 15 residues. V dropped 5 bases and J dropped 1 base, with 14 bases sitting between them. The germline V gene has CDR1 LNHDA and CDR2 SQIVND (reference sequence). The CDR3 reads CASSDGSPKNTEAFF. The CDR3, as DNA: TGTGCCAGTAGTGATGGGTCCCCCAAGAACACTGAAGCTTTCTTT.

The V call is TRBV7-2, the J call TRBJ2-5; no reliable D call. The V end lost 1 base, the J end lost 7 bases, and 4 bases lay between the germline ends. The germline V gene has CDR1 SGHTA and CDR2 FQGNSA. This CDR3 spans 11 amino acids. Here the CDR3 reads CASSLVGTQYF. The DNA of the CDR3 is TGTGCCAGCAGCTTAGTTGGGACCCAGTACTTC.

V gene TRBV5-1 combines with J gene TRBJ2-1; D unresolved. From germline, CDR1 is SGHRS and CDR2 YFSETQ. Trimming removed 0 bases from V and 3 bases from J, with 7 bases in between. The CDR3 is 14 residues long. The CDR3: CASSLEEDYNEQFF. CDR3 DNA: TGCGCCAGCAGCTTGGAAGAGGACTACAATGAGCAGTTCTTC. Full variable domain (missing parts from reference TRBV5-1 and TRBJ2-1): KAGVTQTPRYLIKTRGQQVTLSCSPISGHRSVSWYQQTPGQGLQFLFEYFSETQRNKGNFPGRFSGRQFSNSRSEMNVSTLELGDSALYLCASSLEEDYNEQFFGPGTRLTVL.

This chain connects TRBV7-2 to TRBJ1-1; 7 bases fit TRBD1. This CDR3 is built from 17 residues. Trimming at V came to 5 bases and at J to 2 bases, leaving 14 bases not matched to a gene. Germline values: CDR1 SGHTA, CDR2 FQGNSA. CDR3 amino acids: CASSQKDRWGDNTEAFF. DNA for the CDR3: TGTGCCAGCAGCCAGAAGGACAGGTGGGGGGATAACACTGAAGCTTTCTTT.